Below, 2 T cell receptor beta chains from the same sample are listed, as sequenced in a study of blood T cell repertoires in COVID-19. Clones were sequenced by immunoSEQ multiplex PCR, and TCRdb holds only the in-frame ones, with some missing. Counted here are fewer than 350,000 clones, approximately 90% occurring once; the ten biggest clones make up about 2.5%. The sequenced sample consisted of PBMCs or T cells enriched from blood (not recorded which). These receptors all come from a woman aged 40 to 50 with acute COVID-19.

This clone was detected once. V is TRBV13 and J is TRBJ2-7, with D possibly being TRBD1 (6 bases). This CDR3 contains 13 residues. Trimming took off 7 bases at V and 3 bases at J, with 13 bases between the two ends. Germline loops: CDR1 PRHDT, CDR2 FYEKMQ (reference sequence). The CDR3 bases are TGTGCCAGCATAAGGGCAGGGGACTACGAGCAGTACTTC. This gives the protein CASIRAGDYEQYF.

The rearrangement uses TRBV4-3 and TRBJ1-5, with TRBD1 as a possible D gene (5 bases). V lost 5 bases and J 1 base, leaving 12 bases between the germline ends. Germline assignment: CDR1 LGHNA and CDR2 YSLEER. There are 15 residues in the CDR3. This CDR3 is CASSFVAGSNQPQHF. The CDR3, as DNA: TGCGCCAGCAGCTTCGTTGCAGGGAGCAATCAGCCCCAGCATTTT.